The 21 T cell receptor beta chains given below trace back to one sample, sequenced in a study of graft-versus-host responses after intestinal transplantation. Here immunoSEQ multiplex PCR was the method, and the copy in TCRdb shows in-frame clones only, minus some. The sample contains roughly 85,000 clones, less than 95% of which appear only once. No antigen is known for these receptors. Here the sequenced sample was unstimulated CD8+ T cells sorted from spleen or lymph node cells, taken before transplant. The receptors originated from a human donor who was the organ donor for an intestinal transplant.

The DNA for the CDR3 is TGCAGCGTAGAGGGACAGTCTCTCGAGCAGTACTTC. This encodes CSVEGQSLEQYF. The chain recombines TRBV29-1 with TRBJ2-7; 7 bases map to TRBD1. CDR3 length: 12 amino acids. Germline assignment: CDR1 SQVTM and CDR2 ANQGSEA. J lost 6 bases, V lost 6 bases, and 8 bases had no gene match.

The gene calls are TRBV10-1 and TRBJ2-7; tentative D call: TRBD1 (6 bases). Germline CDR1 is WNHNN and CDR2 is SYGVQD (reference sequence). The V gene lost 5 bases and the J gene lost 7 bases, with 18 bases spanning the gap. The CDR3 runs to 14 residues. CDR3 nucleotides: TGCGCCAGCAGTAGCCGGGACATTGCTGGGGAGCAGTACTTC. Residues: CASSSRDIAGEQYF.

This chain links TRBV18 with TRBJ2-5; D possibly corresponds to TRBD2 (6 bases). The ends were cut back, 3 bases at V and 1 base at J, with 12 bases in the middle. The length of the CDR3 is 15 residues. CDR1 KGHSH and CDR2 LQKENI come from the germline V gene. CDR3 in DNA: TGTGCCAGCTCACCGGGGGACTTTCCCCAAGAGACCCAGTACTTC. This gives the protein CASSPGDFPQETQYF.

The chain carries TRBV5-4 and TRBJ2-7; D perhaps matches TRBD1 (6 bases). In germline, CDR1 is SGHNT, CDR2 YYREEE (reference sequence). This CDR3 has 14 residues. V was pared by 3 bases and J by 6 bases, with 16 bases between. CDR3 residues: CASSSLQGSGEQYF. CDR3 sequence (DNA): TGTGCCAGCAGCTCTCTTCAGGGGTCGGGCGAGCAGTACTTC.

The chain uses TRBV13 and TRBJ1-4, with 9 positions matching TRBD1. Germline assignment: CDR1 PRHDT and CDR2 FYEKMQ (reference sequence). CDR3 size: 14 residues. The J segment lost 8 bases and the V segment lost 9 bases, leaving 10 bases of the junction unmatched. As DNA, the CDR3 is TGTGCCAGTAGAATCGGGACAGGGAGAGAAAAACTGTTTTTT. Residues: CASRIGTGREKLFF.

The genes are TRBV28 and TRBJ2-5; the D is unclear. The end of the DNA aligns better with TRBJ2-7, so the J call may be wrong. Germline V gene data show CDR1 as MDHEN and CDR2 as SYDVKM. The CDR3 sequence is 15 residues long. CDR3 nucleotides: TGTGCCAGCAGTTTATGGCAGACAAGTACCTACGAGCAGTACTTC. It encodes CASSLWQTSTYEQYF.

The chain couples TRBV19 to TRBJ2-7, with TRBD1 matching 8 bases. Germline CDR1 and CDR2: LNHDA and SQIVND (reference sequence). There are 12 residues in the CDR3. V gave up 6 bases and J gave up 5 bases; unmatched junction bases: 3. The CDR3, as DNA: TGTGCCAGTAGACAGGGGGGCAACGAGCAGTACTTC. Translated: CASRQGGNEQYF.

The chain is built from TRBV29-1 and TRBJ2-1, with 8 bases fitting TRBD2. Germline V gene lookup returns CDR1 SQVTM and CDR2 ANQGSEA. CDR3 length: 16 amino acids. The V gene end was trimmed by 0 bases and the J gene end by 4 bases; junction bases not matched to a gene: 8. In DNA, the CDR3 is TGCAGCGTTGAAGATCTGAGTAGCGGGACTTACAATGAGCAGTTCTTC. The encoded protein is CSVEDLSSGTYNEQFF.

The V and J genes are TRBV27 and TRBJ2-3, with 10 bases that match TRBD2. Looked up from germline, CDR1 is MNHEY and CDR2 is SMNVEV (reference sequence). The CDR3 has 12 amino acids. After removal of 3 bases from V and 11 bases from J, the junction contained 2 bases not matched to a gene. CDR3 DNA sequence: TGTGCCAGCAGTTTCCTAGCGGGAGAGCAGTATTTT. It codes for CASSFLAGEQYF.

The chain links TRBV27 to TRBJ1-2, with D possibly being TRBD1 (5 bases). Germline V CDR1 and CDR2: MNHEY, SMNVEV (reference sequence). V was trimmed by 6 bases and J by 8 bases, leaving 16 bases between them. This CDR3 is built from 13 residues. CDR3 bases: TGTGCCAGCAGACCACTCCTCAGGGCCGGCTACACCTTC. This translates into CASRPLLRAGYTF.

The chain is built from TRBV29-1 and TRBJ2-3; D gene unclear. Looked up from germline, CDR1 is SQVTM and CDR2 is ANQGSEA. Trimming took 3 bases from V and 4 from J, leaving 17 bases between them. This CDR3 region has 15 residues. The CDR3 coding sequence is TGCAGCGTTGATCTCTGGATTACTGGCGCAGATACGCAGTATTTT. This sequence encodes CSVDLWITGADTQYF.

The rearrangement uses TRBV9 and TRBJ2-2; no firm D call. This CDR3 has 12 residues. Germline CDR1 reads SGDLS; CDR2 reads YYNGEE. Trimming stripped 0 bases from V and 7 bases from J, with 4 bases between. As DNA, the CDR3 is TGTGCCAGCAGCGTAGGAGGCGGGGAGCTGTTTTTT. This gives the protein CASSVGGGELFF.

The V call is TRBV11-2, the J call TRBJ2-5, with D unresolved. The CDR3 sequence is 15 residues long. V dropped 1 base and J dropped 1 base, with 10 bases sitting between them. Germline loops: CDR1 SGHAT, CDR2 FQNNGV. The CDR3 protein is CASSLGLGPQETQYF. The CDR3 DNA reads TGTGCCAGCAGCTTAGGTTTAGGCCCCCAAGAGACCCAGTACTTC.

This clone was detected only once. The rearrangement joins TRBV6-1 to TRBJ2-5; 9 bases fit TRBD1. The J call is uncertain, as TRBJ2-7 better fits the DNA end. The CDR3 is made up of 14 amino acids. Looked up from germline, CDR1 is MNHNS and CDR2 is SASEGT. CDR3 protein: CASDRDRVSYEQYF. The CDR3, as DNA: TGTGCCAGCGACCGGGACAGGGTTTCCTACGAGCAGTACTTC.

This chain connects TRBV4-2 to TRBJ1-6, with 9 bases that match TRBD1. The CDR3 has 15 residues. Germline trimming cut 4 bases from V and 5 bases from J; bases unmatched to any gene: 3. From germline, CDR1 is LGHNA and CDR2 YNFKEQ. In DNA form, the CDR3 reads TGTGCCAGCAGCCTTCGACAGGGGGATAATTCACCCCTCCACTTT. It codes for CASSLRQGDNSPLHF.

The rearrangement links TRBV21-1 to TRBJ2-5; the table gives TRBD2 as D, unverified against the DNA. TRBV21-1 is a pseudogene segment. The CDR3 is 19 amino acids. CDR3 residues: CASRTPGLAGRCWGETQYF. The CDR3 DNA follows: TGTGCCAGCAGAACACCGGGACTAGCGGGACGTTGCTGGGGGGAGACCCAGTACTTC.

The chain is built from TRBV19 and TRBJ2-1; D is uncertain. CDR1 and CDR2 from the germline V gene are LNHDA and SQIVND (reference sequence). The ends were cut back, 1 base at V and 9 bases at J, with 10 bases in the middle. CDR3 length: 13 residues. CDR3 residues: CASSIALSGEQFF. The CDR3 coding sequence is TGTGCCAGTAGTATAGCTTTAAGTGGTGAGCAGTTCTTC. The whole variable domain, remainder taken from reference TRBV19 and TRBJ2-1, is DGGITQSPKYLFRKEGQNVTLSCEQNLNHDAMYWYRQDPGQGLRLIYYSQIVNDFQKGDIAEGYSVSREKKESFPLTVTSAQKNPTAFYLCASSIALSGEQFFGPGTRLTVL.

This chain links TRBV10-2 with TRBJ2-1; 9 bases map to TRBD2. Germline lookup yields CDR1 WSHSY and CDR2 SAAADI. The CDR3 loop spans 16 amino acids. The V and J ends lost 0 bases and 7 bases, in that order; junction bases with no gene match: 7. The CDR3 nucleotides are TGCGCCAGCAGTGAGTCAGAGCGGGGGGTCCTTAATGAGCAGTTCTTC. This sequence encodes CASSESERGVLNEQFF.

The chain employs TRBV10-3 and TRBJ1-2, with unresolved D. The CDR3 runs to 16 residues. Germline CDR1 and CDR2: ENHRY and SYGVKD. V dropped 0 bases and J dropped 2 bases, with 13 bases sitting between them. The CDR3 DNA reads TGTGCCATCAGTGAGTCGTTCGGCAAGCCGAACTATGGCTACACCTTC. As protein: CAISESFGKPNYGYTF.

Of note for this clone: Germline and junction disagree at one end, which may indicate a read error. The chain is built from TRBV6-5 and TRBJ1-2; D unresolved. CDR1 MNHEY and CDR2 SVGAGI come from the germline V gene. The CDR3 totals 14 residues. This chain's CDR3 is CAGSYKPNLYGYTF. The CDR3 coding sequence is TGTGCCGGCAGTTACAAACCGAACCTCTATGGCTACACCTTC.

This chain uses TRBV7-2 with TRBJ2-7, with 7 positions matching TRBD2. The germline CDR1 and CDR2 sequences are SGHTA and FQGNSA. The V segment lost 4 bases and the J segment 5 bases; nucleotides outside the gene matches: 14. The CDR3 runs 16 residues. CDR3 loop: CASSYPSGMAMDEQYF. The CDR3 DNA is TGTGCCAGCAGCTACCCAAGCGGGATGGCTATGGACGAGCAGTACTTC.